What follows are 28 T cell receptor beta chains derived from one specimen sequenced in a study of T cells in Graves' hyperthyroidism and ophthalmopathy. Amplification yielded TCR beta CDR3 regions, with RNA transcripts as the source. HTBI primers drove first-round RT-PCR of the TCR CDR3. TCRdb re-called the multiplex PCR reads with MiXCR, one entry per CDR3 protein. The sample lists about 250,000 distinct CDR3 sequences, around 15% occurring once. The sequenced sample was blood. These receptors were collected from a woman in her 50s with Graves' hyperthyroidism that later progressed to Graves' ophthalmopathy.

This clonotype was counted only a few times. CDR3 region: CASSEVAGELFF. CDR3 sequence (DNA): TGCGCCAGCAGCGAAGTGGCCGGGGAGCTGTTTTTT. The rearrangement joins TRBV5-1 to TRBJ2-2, with no clear D. V lost 4 bases and J lost 6, with 7 bases in between. The CDR3 sequence is 12 residues long. CDR1 is SGHRS and CDR2 is YFSETQ in the germline V gene. The whole variable domain, filled in from reference TRBV5-1 and TRBJ2-2, reads KAGVTQTPRYLIKTRGQQVTLSCSPISGHRSVSWYQQTPGQGLQFLFEYFSETQRNKGNFPGRFSGRQFSNSRSEMNVSTLELGDSALYLCASSEVAGELFFGEGSRLTVL.

The rearrangement uses TRBV5-5 and TRBJ1-6, with D uncertain. Germline lookup yields CDR1 SGHKS and CDR2 YYEKEE (reference sequence). The CDR3 contains 15 residues. The germline V and J ends were trimmed by 4 bases and 3 bases, with 11 bases remaining between them. The CDR3 here is CASSPYTFYNSPLHF. As DNA, the CDR3 is TGTGCCAGCAGCCCCTACACCTTCTATAATTCACCCCTCCACTTT. Full variable domain (remainder filled in from reference TRBV5-5 and TRBJ1-6): DAGVTQSPTHLIKTRGQQVTLRCSPISGHKSVSWYQQVLGQGPQFIFQYYEKEERGRGNFPDRFSARQFPNYSSELNVNALLLGDSALYLCASSPYTFYNSPLHFGNGTRLTVT.

This clonotype was seen ten or more times. The chain is built from TRBV7-3 and TRBJ1-2; D not certain. CDR3 length: 14 residues. CDR1 and CDR2 from the germline V gene are SGHTA and FQGTGA. Trimming left V 2 bases short and J 2 bases short, with 9 bases between. CDR3 in amino acids: CASSLAMMNYGYTF. CDR3 in DNA: TGTGCCAGCAGCTTAGCCATGATGAACTATGGCTACACCTTC. Looking up the rest from reference TRBV7-3 and TRBJ1-2 gives the full variable domain: GAGVSQTPSNKVTEKGKYVELRCDPISGHTALYWYRQSLGQGPEFLIYFQGTGAADDSGLPNDRFFAVRPEGSVSTLKIQRTERGDSAVYLCASSLAMMNYGYTFGSGTRLTVV.

This clonotype came up many times. The chain employs TRBV28 and TRBJ1-1, with 7 bases matching TRBD1. CDR1 and CDR2 (germline): MDHEN, SYDVKM. With 6 bases clipped from V and 13 bases from J, the junction kept 14 bases outside the gene matches. The CDR3 loop spans 13 amino acids. The chain's CDR3 is CASRGQPYLNLFF. The DNA for the CDR3 is TGTGCCAGCAGGGGACAGCCTTATCTGAACCTTTTCTTT. Together with reference TRBV28 and TRBJ1-1, the CDR3 gives the full variable domain: DVKVTQSSRYLVKRTGEKVFLECVQDMDHENMFWYRQDPGLGLRLIYFSYDVKMKEKGDIPEGYSVSREKKERFSLILESASTNQTSMYLCASRGQPYLNLFFGQGTRLTVV.

The rearrangement links TRBV19 to TRBJ1-5; D is ambiguous. CDR1 is LNHDA and CDR2 is SQIVND in the germline V gene (reference sequence). CDR3 length equals 11 residues. Trimming stripped 1 base from V and 9 bases from J, with 4 bases between. The CDR3 DNA is TGTGCCAGTAGTATAGGAGGGCCCCAGCATTTT. Its protein is CASSIGGPQHF.

This clonotype was detected ten times or more. The chain couples TRBV5-1 to TRBJ2-7; TRBD1 matches at 7 bases. Germline V gene data show CDR1 as SGHRS and CDR2 as YFSETQ. This CDR3 spans 15 amino acids. V lost 4 bases to trimming and J lost 5 bases; unmatched junction nucleotides: 12. The CDR3 nucleotides read TGCGCCAGCAGCCGCGGCCGACAGGGAGTCCACGAGCAGTACTTC. It is translated as CASSRGRQGVHEQYF. Supplemented by reference TRBV5-1 and TRBJ2-7, the full variable domain reads KAGVTQTPRYLIKTRGQQVTLSCSPISGHRSVSWYQQTPGQGLQFLFEYFSETQRNKGNFPGRFSGRQFSNSRSEMNVSTLELGDSALYLCASSRGRQGVHEQYFGPGTRLTVT.

This clonotype was seen repeatedly, ten times or more. V and J are TRBV7-9 and TRBJ2-7; 9 nucleotides match TRBD1. CDR3 length: 13 amino acids. The germline gives CDR1 SEHNR, CDR2 FQNEAQ (reference sequence). V gave up 5 bases and J gave up 6 bases; unmatched junction bases: 5. CDR3 sequence (DNA): TGTGCCAGCAGCCCGGACAGGGGCGGCGAGCAGTACTTC. This encodes CASSPDRGGEQYF.

The J gene is TRBJ2-1, the V gene TRBV12-3 or TRBV12-4; 7 bases align to TRBD1. CDR3 size: 15 residues. V dropped 7 bases and J dropped 3; count of bases not matched to a gene: 9. The CDR3 DNA reads TGTGCCAGCACCGCGACAGGGCTTTTCTACAATGAGCAGTTCTTC. Its translation: CASTATGLFYNEQFF.

This clonotype was counted at least ten times. The chain combines TRBV20-1 with TRBJ1-1; no definite D call. The V end lost 7 bases, the J end lost 1 base, and 13 bases lay between the germline ends. The V gene's germline CDR1 is DFQATT and CDR2 SNEGSKA (reference sequence). The length of the CDR3 is 13 residues. Here the CDR3 reads CSVFGYRNTEAFF. The DNA for the CDR3 is TGCAGTGTTTTTGGGTATCGGAACACTGAAGCTTTCTTT.

The chain links TRBV19 to TRBJ2-4; weak D call: TRBD1 (6 bases). The CDR3 contains 18 residues. Per the germline V gene, CDR1 is LNHDA and CDR2 is SQIVND (reference sequence). The V and J ends lost 3 bases and 4 bases respectively, with 22 bases between them. This chain's CDR3 is CASSIYNPRPRGKNIQYF. The CDR3 region has the DNA TGTGCCAGTAGTATTTATAACCCCCGCCCGAGGGGGAAAAACATTCAGTACTTC.

CDR3 protein: CASSATYSGANVLTF. CDR3 DNA sequence: TGCGCCAGCAGCGCAACCTACTCTGGGGCCAACGTCCTGACTTTC. The chain links TRBV5-1 to TRBJ2-6; D is ambiguous. The V gene lost 4 bases and the J gene lost 0 bases, with 8 bases spanning the gap. The CDR3 is 15 amino acids. In germline, CDR1 is SGHRS, CDR2 YFSETQ.

This clonotype was counted ten times or more. The chain combines TRBV20-1 with TRBJ2-3, with 8 bases identical to TRBD2. Germline V gene lookup returns CDR1 DFQATT and CDR2 SNEGSKA (reference sequence). V trimming: 1 base; J trimming: 8 bases; junction bases outside the gene matches: 26. The CDR3 is made up of 20 amino acids. Written as DNA, the CDR3 is TGCAGTGCTAGAGTTCCCCTACTCGCCAGTCTAGCGGGTGAGGCAGCTACGCAGTATTTT. Translating gives CSARVPLLASLAGEAATQYF.

This clonotype has more than one count but fewer than ten. The V gene is TRBV3-1, the J gene TRBJ1-3, with a possible D match to TRBD1 (5 bases). Germline V lookup: CDR1 LGHDT, CDR2 YNNKEL (reference sequence). Trimming took off 3 bases at V and 8 bases at J, with 14 bases between the two ends. The CDR3 is 14 residues long. The CDR3 spells CASSQIQPGDTIYF. DNA of the CDR3: TGTGCCAGCAGCCAGATACAACCGGGGGACACCATATATTTT.

A few counts support this clonotype. The rearrangement links TRBV24-1 to TRBJ2-1; D unresolved. The CDR3 runs 16 residues. V lost 4 bases and J 1 base, leaving 13 bases between the germline ends. Per the germline V gene, CDR1 is KGHDR and CDR2 is SFDVKD. The CDR3 protein is CATSDSRLGSYNEQFF. In DNA form, the CDR3 reads TGTGCCACCAGTGACTCTCGGCTAGGATCCTACAATGAGCAGTTCTTC.

In its sample, this clonotype was seen a few times. V is TRBV19 and J is TRBJ2-7, with 7 bases lining up with TRBD1. This CDR3 is built from 15 residues. Germline assignment: CDR1 LNHDA and CDR2 SQIVND (reference sequence). The trim removed 1 base at V and 0 bases at J, leaving 3 bases unmatched. The CDR3 region has the DNA TGTGCCAGTAGTATAGCCAGGGGGAGCTCCTACGAGCAGTACTTC. Its protein product is CASSIARGSSYEQYF. The full variable domain, completed using reference TRBV19 and TRBJ2-7, is DGGITQSPKYLFRKEGQNVTLSCEQNLNHDAMYWYRQDPGQGLRLIYYSQIVNDFQKGDIAEGYSVSREKKESFPLTVTSAQKNPTAFYLCASSIARGSSYEQYFGPGTRLTVT.

Comment on this clonotype: Possible read error: a much larger clone is one base away. The V and J genes are TRBV7-2 and TRBJ2-7, with 8 bases that match TRBD1. CDR3 length equals 14 residues. V shed 8 bases, J shed 6 bases, and the junction held 12 bases outside the gene matches. Germline CDR1 and CDR2: SGHTA and FQGNSA. The CDR3 spells CASLPTGAALEQYF. CDR3 in DNA: TGTGCCAGCCTTCCGACAGGGGCCGCCCTCGAGCAGTACTTC.

As regards this clonotype: Germline is not matched at one junction end, which may reflect a read error. This sequence joins TRBV9 and TRBJ1-3; D remains ambiguous. The CDR3 runs 15 residues. Germline values: CDR1 SGDLS, CDR2 YYNGEE. CDR3 in DNA: TGTGCCGGCAGCGTATATGGACTCCCTGGAAACACCATATATTTT. It is translated as CAGSVYGLPGNTIYF.

This clonotype was found a few times. The chain employs TRBV14 and TRBJ1-5; D is perhaps TRBD1 (5 bases). Trimming removed 0 bases from V and 9 bases from J, with 15 bases in between. Germline V gene lookup returns CDR1 SGHDN and CDR2 FVKESK. This CDR3 has 15 amino acids. The CDR3 loop is CASSQEPGEGLPQHF. For the CDR3, the DNA is TGTGCCAGCAGCCAAGAACCCGGTGAGGGGCTGCCCCAGCATTTT.

This clonotype was recorded many times. The V gene is TRBV12-3 or TRBV12-4, the J gene TRBJ1-5; D is unclear. Trimming removed 3 bases from V and 6 bases from J, with 18 bases in between. This CDR3 is 16 amino acids long. The CDR3 sequence: CASSLGRQVEGQPQHF. The CDR3 nucleotides are TGTGCCAGCAGTTTGGGTCGGCAGGTGGAAGGTCAGCCCCAGCATTTT.

This clonotype came up many times. The chain combines TRBV29-1 with TRBJ2-1; 7 nucleotides line up with TRBD2. This CDR3 is built from 14 residues. The V segment lost 4 bases and the J segment 4 bases; nucleotides outside the gene matches: 7. Germline V gene sequence: CDR1 SQVTM, CDR2 ANQGSEA. In DNA form, the CDR3 reads TGCAGCGTTGCTTCTAGCGGAAGTTACAATGAGCAGTTCTTC. Encoded protein: CSVASSGSYNEQFF.

With respect to this clonotype: This sequence may be a read error, since a much larger clone differs from it by one base. This rearrangement joins TRBV6-1 to TRBJ1-1, with D perhaps TRBD1 (5 bases). The CDR3 contains 15 residues. Germline CDR1 reads MNHNS; CDR2 reads SASEGT. The V end was cut by 4 bases, the J end by 1 base, with 13 bases between. The CDR3 here is CASSAQAGGNTEAFF. The CDR3 coding sequence is TGTGCCAGCAGTGCTCAGGCCGGGGGGAACACTGAAGCTTTCTTT.

This clonotype was seen many times. V usage is TRBV20-1 and J usage is TRBJ2-1; the D is unclear. CDR1 and CDR2 from the germline V gene are DFQATT and SNEGSKA (reference sequence). V gave up 5 bases and J gave up 5 bases, with 16 bases separating them. The CDR3 sequence is 14 residues long. CDR3 DNA: TGCAGTGCTCTCCCGGGCCACCTAAACAATGAGCAGTTCTTC. Amino acids: CSALPGHLNNEQFF.

Many counts were recorded for this clonotype. J is TRBJ1-6 and V is TRBV2; no clear D. V was trimmed by 4 bases and J by 7 bases, leaving 11 bases between them. This CDR3 has 14 amino acids. Germline V gene lookup returns CDR1 SNHLY and CDR2 FYNNEI. The CDR3 sequence is CASSVLTVNSPLHF. The CDR3 nucleotides are TGTGCCAGCAGTGTGCTCACAGTGAATTCACCCCTCCACTTT.

This clonotype was observed a few times. The chain combines TRBV27 with TRBJ2-2; 16 nucleotides agree with TRBD2. With 5 bases clipped from V and 5 bases from J, the junction kept 14 bases outside the gene matches. This CDR3 comprises 20 residues. CDR1 and CDR2 (germline): MNHEY, SMNVEV (reference sequence). The CDR3 sequence is CASSAPGLAGGPSRTGELFF. The CDR3 bases are TGTGCCAGCAGTGCCCCGGGACTAGCGGGAGGGCCCTCAAGGACCGGGGAGCTGTTTTTT.

The rearrangement links TRBV20-1 to TRBJ2-3, with unresolved D. CDR1 is DFQATT, CDR2 SNEGSKA, per germline (reference sequence). This CDR3 is built from 13 residues. The V and J ends lost 3 bases and 3 bases respectively, with 10 bases between them. The CDR3 DNA is TGCAGTGCTAGTCAAATCGTAACAGATACGCAGTATTTT. Translated, it gives CSASQIVTDTQYF.

This CDR3 reads CASSMRGADSPLHF. The CDR3 DNA reads TGTGCCAGTAGTATGCGAGGGGCGGATTCACCCCTCCACTTT. The chain links TRBV19 to TRBJ1-6, with D possibly being TRBD1 (5 bases). V was clipped by 3 bases and J by 8 bases, with 11 bases between them. This CDR3 is 14 amino acids long. Germline V gene lookup returns CDR1 LNHDA and CDR2 SQIVND (reference sequence).

The chain links TRBV5-6 to TRBJ2-1; 7 bases match TRBD1. CDR3 length: 16 residues. Losses at the gene ends were 5 bases for V and 2 bases for J; bases not matched to a gene: 10. Germline assignment: CDR1 SGHDT and CDR2 YYEEEE. The CDR3: CASRPAPGQTYNEQFF. The DNA of the CDR3 is TGTGCCAGCAGGCCGGCGCCGGGACAGACCTACAATGAGCAGTTCTTC. Full variable domain (missing parts from reference TRBV5-6 and TRBJ2-1): DAGVTQSPTHLIKTRGQQVTLRCSPKSGHDTVSWYQQALGQGPQFIFQYYEEEERQRGNFPDRFSGHQFPNYSSELNVNALLLGDSALYLCASRPAPGQTYNEQFFGPGTRLTVL.

This clonotype was seen repeatedly, ten times or more. The chain combines TRBV10-3 with TRBJ2-1; D is ambiguous. The CDR3 extends over 18 amino acids. The germline V and J ends were trimmed by 2 bases and 2 bases, with 19 bases remaining between them. Looked up from germline, CDR1 is ENHRY and CDR2 is SYGVKD. CDR3 protein: CAISETLKKKPAYNEQFF. CDR3 bases: TGTGCCATCAGTGAGACCCTCAAGAAGAAGCCCGCCTACAATGAGCAGTTCTTC.